What follows are 25 T cell receptor beta chains derived from one specimen sequenced in a study of CD4 T cells in relation to SARS-CoV-2 and coronaviruses. Before the COVID-19 pandemic, during about 2011-2019, CD4+ T cells were taken from unexposed donors. The repertoire was sequenced with immunoSEQ multiplex PCR; TCRdb's copy has only in-frame clones and lacks some. The repertoire holds 55,000 to 70,000 clones, 93% seen once, with 0.2% to 0.25% in the top ten. What was sequenced was naive CD4+ T cells from PBMCs. Stated subset: naive CD4+ T cells isolated by negative enrichment. These receptors were obtained from a human donor in good health.

The chain uses TRBV28 and TRBJ2-7, with TRBD2 matching over 12 bases. Looked up from germline, CDR1 is MDHEN and CDR2 is SYDVKM. CDR3 length: 16 residues. V was clipped by 4 bases and J by 3 bases; unmatched bases: 7. For the CDR3, the DNA is TGTGCCAGCAGTTCGCCGGGACTAGCGGGTCGCTACGAGCAGTACTTC. Protein product: CASSSPGLAGRYEQYF.

The chain couples TRBV7-3 to TRBJ2-5; D gene uncertain. CDR3 length: 14 amino acids. V lost 5 bases and J 0 bases, leaving 10 bases between the germline ends. Germline V gene sequence: CDR1 SGHTA, CDR2 FQGTGA. The CDR3 loop is CASSPAGNQETQYF. The CDR3 DNA is TGTGCCAGCAGCCCAGCCGGTAACCAAGAGACCCAGTACTTC.

V usage is TRBV28 and J usage is TRBJ2-7; 10 bases map to TRBD1. The CDR3 runs 14 residues. The V and J ends lost 6 bases and 3 bases, in that order; junction bases with no gene match: 5. Germline assignment: CDR1 MDHEN and CDR2 SYDVKM. The CDR3 DNA follows: TGTGCCAGCAGATCTGGGACAGGGGTCTACGAGCAGTACTTC. The encoded protein is CASRSGTGVYEQYF.

The chain couples TRBV5-1 to TRBJ1-2; D uncertain. CDR1 is SGHRS, CDR2 YFSETQ, per germline. The CDR3 totals 18 residues. Trimming shortened V by 0 bases and J by 6 bases, and 24 bases separated the two germline ends. CDR3 in DNA: TGCGCCAGCAGCTTGGGAGGTTCTCTGTTGGGTTTTAGGGATGGCTACACCTTC. It codes for CASSLGGSLLGFRDGYTF.

V and J are TRBV2 and TRBJ1-5, with TRBD1 as a possible D gene (5 bases). The CDR3 sequence is 15 residues long. Trimming left V 5 bases short and J 5 bases short, with 16 bases between. CDR1 SNHLY and CDR2 FYNNEI come from the germline V gene. In nucleotides, the CDR3 is TGTGCCAGCAGTCCTCGTGGGGGGAGAGATCAGCCCCAGCATTTT. Translating gives CASSPRGGRDQPQHF.

This chain connects TRBV15 to TRBJ1-5; 7 nucleotides line up with TRBD1. V shed 0 bases and J 5 bases; nucleotides not matched to a gene: 10. Germline V lookup: CDR1 LNHNV, CDR2 YYDKDF (reference sequence). The CDR3 consists of 17 residues. The CDR3 is CATSREQRDSLHQPQHF. DNA for the CDR3: TGTGCCACCAGCAGAGAGCAACGGGACAGCCTTCATCAGCCCCAGCATTTT.

The rearrangement uses TRBV7-2 and TRBJ1-5, with D possibly matching TRBD1 (5 bases). The V end lost 5 bases, the J end lost 3 bases, and 11 bases lay between the germline ends. The CDR3 sequence is 14 residues long. Germline V gene data show CDR1 as SGHTA and CDR2 as FQGNSA. The CDR3 sequence is CASSISGNNQPQHF. The CDR3, as DNA: TGTGCCAGCAGCATCTCAGGGAACAATCAGCCCCAGCATTTT.

In this sample, this clone turned up once. The chain is built from TRBV28 and TRBJ1-1, with D perhaps TRBD1 (5 bases). Germline CDR1 MDHEN, CDR2 SYDVKM. With 6 bases removed from V and 4 bases from J, the gap between germline ends came to 18 bases. The CDR3 runs 15 residues. The CDR3: CASSAIEARGTEAFF. For the CDR3, the DNA is TGTGCCAGCAGCGCCATAGAGGCAAGGGGCACTGAAGCTTTCTTT.

The chain couples TRBV7-3 to TRBJ2-3; TRBD2 aligns across 9 bases. CDR1 is SGHTA and CDR2 is FQGTGA in the germline V gene. Trimming at V came to 3 bases and at J to 2 bases, leaving 6 bases not matched to a gene. The CDR3 totals 16 residues. This CDR3 reads CASSFGLASYTDTQYF. CDR3 DNA sequence: TGTGCCAGCAGCTTCGGACTAGCGAGCTACACAGATACGCAGTATTTT.

The chain employs TRBV27 and TRBJ2-1, with 7 bases that match TRBD2. The germline V gene has CDR1 MNHEY and CDR2 SMNVEV (reference sequence). This CDR3 has 13 amino acids. V shed 5 bases and J 9 bases; nucleotides not matched to a gene: 7. The CDR3 DNA reads TGTGCCAGCAGTCGGACTAGATGGAGTGAGCAGTTCTTC. This encodes CASSRTRWSEQFF.

This clone was seen more than once but under ten times. This chain joins TRBV21-1 and TRBJ1-1. TRBV21-1 is shown as a pseudogene. This CDR3 is 15 amino acids long. The CDR3 reads CASSKDQSRSTEAFF. The DNA for the CDR3 is TGTGCCAGCAGCAAAGATCAGAGTAGGAGCACTGAAGCTTTCTTT.

CDR3: CSASIPDSLAKNIQYF. CDR3 in DNA: TGCAGTGCTAGTATCCCTGACAGTTTAGCCAAAAACATTCAGTACTTC. The chain has TRBV20-1 and TRBJ2-4, with D perhaps TRBD1 (5 bases). CDR3 size: 16 residues. Germline V lookup: CDR1 DFQATT, CDR2 SNEGSKA (reference sequence). Deletions cut 3 bases from V and 0 bases from J, with 15 bases between.

This clone was seen only once. The chain employs TRBV10-3 and TRBJ2-7; D assignment may be TRBD1 or TRBD2 (5 bases each). V lost 0 bases to trimming and J lost 4 bases, with 7 bases between them. The germline CDR1 and CDR2 sequences are ENHRY and SYGVKD. The length of the CDR3 is 13 residues. For the CDR3, the DNA is TGTGCCATCAGTGAGTCGGGACGGTACGAGCAGTACTTC. Translating it yields CAISESGRYEQYF.

V and J are TRBV24-1 and TRBJ1-4; 7 nucleotides align to TRBD1. Germline values: CDR1 KGHDR, CDR2 SFDVKD. The ends lost 4 bases at V and 7 bases at J; junction bases unmatched: 5. This CDR3 contains 14 residues. CDR3 amino acids: CATSDPGQAEKLFF. The CDR3, as DNA: TGTGCCACCAGTGACCCCGGACAGGCTGAAAAACTGTTTTTT.

This chain uses TRBV7-2 with TRBJ1-5, with 9 nucleotides matching TRBD1. The CDR3 spans 14 residues. Looked up from germline, CDR1 is SGHTA and CDR2 is FQGNSA. V gave up 7 bases and J gave up 3 bases; unmatched junction bases: 4. This chain's CDR3 is CASTSQGANQPQHF. CDR3 nucleotides: TGTGCCAGCACCTCACAGGGGGCCAATCAGCCCCAGCATTTT.

V is TRBV15 and J is TRBJ2-5; D is uncertain. Germline V gives CDR1 LNHNV, CDR2 YYDKDF (reference sequence). The CDR3 sequence is 17 residues long. Between the trimmed V and J ends, which lost 3 bases and 2 bases, there was a span of 19 bases. The CDR3 region is CATSSNKKPLDQETQYF. The CDR3 coding sequence is TGTGCCACCAGCAGTAATAAGAAACCCCTCGATCAAGAGACCCAGTACTTC.

V gene TRBV7-3 combines with J gene TRBJ2-1; a possible D gene is TRBD2 (5 bases). Trimming pared 1 base from V and 6 bases from J, leaving 10 bases between. Looked up from germline, CDR1 is SGHTA and CDR2 is FQGTGA. The CDR3 loop spans 14 amino acids. CDR3 loop: CASSLRAGGNEQFF. CDR3 DNA: TGTGCCAGCAGCTTAAGGGCGGGTGGCAATGAGCAGTTCTTC.

V is TRBV27 and J is TRBJ2-4; no clear D. Germline CDR1 is MNHEY and CDR2 is SMNVEV (reference sequence). Trimming shortened V by 3 bases and J by 1 base, and 7 bases separated the two germline ends. The CDR3 contains 14 residues. The CDR3 DNA sequence: TGTGCCAGCAGTTTTTCTGAGGCCAAAAACATTCAGTACTTC. The encoded protein is CASSFSEAKNIQYF.

The V and J genes are TRBV3-1 (or the pseudogene TRBV3-2) and TRBJ2-7; D might be TRBD2 (7 bases). Trimming cost V 2 bases and J 4 bases, with 12 bases left between them. The CDR3 length is 14 residues. Looked up from germline, CDR1 is LGHDT and CDR2 is YNNKEL (reference sequence). The CDR3 nucleotides are TGTGCCAGCAGCCAAAGGGGGGGGGAATACGAGCAGTACTTC. It translates to CASSQRGGEYEQYF.

The rearrangement links TRBV5-6 to TRBJ1-4, with D hard to call. This CDR3 has 18 residues. Trimming took off 0 bases at V and 5 bases at J, with 20 bases between the two ends. Per germline, CDR1 SGHDT and CDR2 YYEEEE. The CDR3 loop reads CASSLGQRRASQNEKLFF. The CDR3 DNA reads TGTGCCAGCAGCTTGGGGCAGCGCCGAGCCTCCCAAAATGAAAAACTGTTTTTT.

The sample holds one count of this clone. Germline and junction disagree at one end, which may indicate a read error. V usage is TRBV5-1 and J usage is TRBJ2-7; 11 bases agree with TRBD1. This CDR3 has 14 amino acids. Germline-derived CDR1 and CDR2 are SGHRS and YFSETQ. The CDR3, as DNA: TGCGCCAGCAGCTTCGGGACAGGGGGTCAAGCGAACGACTTC. It specifies CASSFGTGGQANDF.

The V and J genes are TRBV28 and TRBJ1-4; D remains unclear. Germline loops: CDR1 MDHEN, CDR2 SYDVKM. Trimming removed 8 bases from V and 6 bases from J, with 10 bases in between. This CDR3 spans 12 amino acids. The CDR3 reads CASAGSHEKLFF. In nucleotides, the CDR3 is TGTGCCAGCGCCGGGAGCCATGAAAAACTGTTTTTT.

The gene calls are TRBV9 and TRBJ2-6; D may be TRBD1 (6 bases). The V and J ends lost 0 bases and 0 bases respectively, with 7 bases between them. Germline CDR1 SGDLS, CDR2 YYNGEE. The CDR3 loop spans 16 amino acids. The CDR3 reads CASSVARGSGANVLTF. The CDR3 DNA follows: TGTGCCAGCAGCGTAGCCAGGGGCTCTGGGGCCAACGTCCTGACTTTC.

This chain uses TRBV28 with TRBJ1-5; D is possibly TRBD1 (5 bases). The length of the CDR3 is 15 residues. Germline V gene lookup returns CDR1 MDHEN and CDR2 SYDVKM. The V end lost 5 bases, the J end lost 9 bases, and 20 bases lay between the germline ends. CDR3 nucleotides: TGTGCCAGCAGTCCCTCGGGGGGACGCCTTTGGCCCCAGCATTTT. As protein: CASSPSGGRLWPQHF.

The chain joins TRBV7-2 to TRBJ1-2; D is perhaps TRBD1 (5 bases). The CDR3 runs 13 residues. V gave up 5 bases and J gave up 8 bases, with 15 bases separating them. Germline CDR1 SGHTA, CDR2 FQGNSA. CDR3 in DNA: TGTGCCAGCAGCCCTAAGCTGGGGCAGGGCTACACCTTC. Translating gives CASSPKLGQGYTF.